This T cell receptor (beta chain) is drawn from a study of monozygotic twins with cystic fibrosis. This clone appeared once. Germline CDR1 reads MGHRA; CDR2 reads YSYEKL. This CDR3 spans 15 amino acids. V was trimmed by 1 base and J by 0 bases, leaving 7 bases between them. The method was immunoSEQ multiplex PCR; TCRdb's version includes in-frame clones alone and lacks a portion of them. The sample consists of some 31,000 clones, 85% of them appearing once. This TCR derives from a girl aged 2 to 9 with cystic fibrosis. Input material: blood. V gene TRBV4-1 combines with J gene TRBJ1-5; a possible D gene is TRBD1 (5 bases). CDR3 in amino acids: CASSQGGGSNQPQHF. In DNA form, the CDR3 reads TGCGCCAGCAGCCAAGGCGGGGGTAGCAATCAGCCCCAGCATTTT.